One and the same sample provided the 9 T cell receptor beta chains below, sequenced in a study of CD4 and CD8 cells across lung adenocarcinoma regions. TCRdb used MiXCR to reprocess the PCR reads, holding one entry per CDR3 protein. Among about 25,000 distinct CDR3 sequences listed, under 65% were seen once. Sequenced input: CD4+ T cells from the center of a lung tumor. Receptors were obtained from a male donor with lung adenocarcinoma. The CD4 and CD8 labels of this study may be unreliable.

Only one count was recorded for this clonotype. One end of the junction does not line up with germline, which may come from a read error. The rearrangement uses TRBV6-1 and TRBJ2-3, with 7 positions matching TRBD1. Germline V gives CDR1 MNHNS, CDR2 SASEGT. CDR3 length: 15 amino acids. This CDR3 is CASSQGEGAKDMQYF. CDR3 nucleotide sequence: TGTGCCAGCAGTCAGGGGGAAGGGGCCAAAGATATGCAGTATTTC.

This clonotype was recorded at least ten times. V is TRBV6-1 and J is TRBJ2-2; TRBD2 matches 8 bases. CDR3 size: 13 residues. V shed 11 bases and J 1 base; nucleotides not matched to a gene: 3. Germline V lookup: CDR1 MNHNS, CDR2 SASEGT. CDR3 region: CAVLAVNTGELFF. The CDR3 DNA is TGTGCCGTACTAGCGGTGAACACCGGGGAGCTGTTTTTT.

This clonotype was observed a handful of times. The chain uses TRBV6-4 and TRBJ1-1; tentatively, D is TRBD1 (5 bases). Germline V gene data show CDR1 as MRHNA and CDR2 as SNTAGT. V lost 2 bases, J lost 8 bases, and 6 bases lay in between. The CDR3 is 11 residues long. The CDR3 sequence is CASSDGGEAFF. In DNA, the CDR3 is TGTGCCAGCAGTGACGGGGGGGAAGCTTTCTTT.

For this clonotype: This CDR3 fails to terminate in the conserved phenylalanine or tryptophan, so it likely reflects a read error. The DNA is left out, because the CDR3 cannot be placed on it with certainty; the CDR3 is given as TCRdb lists it. The chain carries TRBV27 and TRBJ2-5; the table calls TRBD2, which could not be checked here. Germline V CDR1 and CDR2: MNHEY, SMNVEV (reference sequence). With termini counted, the CDR3 has 15 amino acids. The CDR3 here is CASSLSSGPRGTRYS.

The table lists this clonotype with a few counts. This chain uses TRBV4-1 with TRBJ1-5, with 7 positions matching TRBD1. Germline V lookup: CDR1 MGHRA, CDR2 YSYEKL. CDR3 length equals 15 residues. The V gene end was trimmed by 3 bases and the J gene end by 6 bases; junction bases not matched to a gene: 8. The CDR3 sequence: CASSQTRQGSQPQHF. CDR3 sequence (DNA): TGCGCCAGCAGCCAGACTCGACAGGGAAGTCAGCCCCAGCATTTT.

In its sample, this clonotype was seen a few times. The chain links TRBV3-1 to TRBJ2-1; TRBD2 aligns across 8 bases. The germline gives CDR1 LGHDT, CDR2 YNNKEL (reference sequence). The J segment lost 8 bases and the V segment lost 8 bases, leaving 5 bases of the junction unmatched. The CDR3 contains 12 residues. The CDR3 here is CASAGRADEQFF. CDR3 sequence (DNA): TGTGCCAGCGCCGGGAGGGCGGATGAGCAGTTCTTC.

This clonotype was seen a few times. The V and J genes are TRBV6-1 and TRBJ2-1; D is undetermined. With the DNA end fitting TRBJ2-5 better, the J assignment may be wrong. CDR1 is MNHNS and CDR2 is SASEGT in the germline V gene. The CDR3 is made up of 13 amino acids. The CDR3 region has the DNA TGTGCCAGCAGTGAATACTTATCGGAGACCCAGTACTTC. Translating gives CASSEYLSETQYF.

With regard to this clonotype: One end of the junction fails to match germline, which may point to a read error. The V and J genes are TRBV27 and TRBJ2-3; D is possibly TRBD2 (6 bases). The CDR3 sequence is 17 residues long. From germline, CDR1 is MNHEY and CDR2 SMNVEV (reference sequence). The CDR3 DNA is TGTGCCAGCAGTGCGGGGCGAGTAGCTTCTGACAAAGATACCCAGTACTTT. Translation: CASSAGRVASDKDTQYF.

V usage is TRBV25-1 and J usage is TRBJ2-3, with no clear D. With 9 bases removed from V and 11 bases from J, the gap between germline ends came to 21 bases. Germline CDR1 is MGHDK and CDR2 is SYGVNS. The CDR3 loop spans 13 amino acids. The CDR3 DNA reads TGTGCCAGGGGGAAAACAGCCAAAAATATGCAGTATTTT. Protein product: CARGKTAKNMQYF.